Here is one T cell receptor (beta chain) with its context. The entry originates in a study of control samples from healthy donors and cancer patients. TCRdb's table, derived via immunoSEQ multiplex PCR, lists solely in-frame clones and lacks some. The table lists about 55,000 clones, 95% to 96% of them singletons. The sample taken for sequencing was blood. The TCR comes from a woman between 25 and 40 years old in good health.

CDR3 DNA sequence: TGTGCCAGCAGTCCCCCAAGGGGGAGAGAGACCCAGTACTTC. This gives the protein CASSPPRGRETQYF. The gene calls are TRBV6-5 and TRBJ2-5; TRBD1 is a possible D gene (6 bases). The CDR3 has 14 amino acids. The V and J ends lost 5 bases and 4 bases respectively, with 14 bases between them. The V gene's germline CDR1 is MNHEY and CDR2 SVGAGI.